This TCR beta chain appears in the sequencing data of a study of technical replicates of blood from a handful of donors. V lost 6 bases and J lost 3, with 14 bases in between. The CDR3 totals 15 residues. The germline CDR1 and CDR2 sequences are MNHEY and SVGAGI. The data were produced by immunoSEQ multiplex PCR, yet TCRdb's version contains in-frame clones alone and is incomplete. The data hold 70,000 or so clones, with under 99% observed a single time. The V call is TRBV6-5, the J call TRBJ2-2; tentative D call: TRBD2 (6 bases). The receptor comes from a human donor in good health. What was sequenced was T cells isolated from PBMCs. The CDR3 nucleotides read TGTGCCAGCAGATCCGGGGACTTACACACCGGGGAGCTGTTTTTT. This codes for CASRSGDLHTGELFF.